The 22 T cell receptor beta chains reported below all come from one sample, sequenced in a study of blood T cells in healthy people across ages. With a J-beta primer mix and a sample-barcoded 5' primer, a second PCR ran about 7 to 12 cycles. From the 5' RACE reads, TCRdb called clonotypes with MiXCR, one entry per CDR3 protein. The sample lists around 1,100,000 distinct CDR3 sequences, around two fifths occurring once. The sample comprised blood. The receptors come from a man aged 18 to 30 in good health.

The chain employs TRBV6-4 and TRBJ2-1; TRBD2 might be the D (5 bases). V was clipped by 4 bases and J by 0 bases, with 10 bases between them. Germline CDR1 MRHNA, CDR2 SNTAGT. CDR3 length: 15 amino acids. The CDR3 DNA reads as TGTGCCAGCAGTGCTCAGAGGGTCTCCTACAATGAGCAGTTCTTC. Its protein product is CASSAQRVSYNEQFF.

The chain employs TRBV4-2 and TRBJ2-1; the D gene is possibly TRBD2 (6 bases). V lost 0 bases to trimming and J lost 2 bases, with 14 bases between them. The CDR3 sequence is 17 residues long. Germline CDR1 reads LGHNA; CDR2 reads YNFKEQ. CDR3 sequence: CASSQDQGSGAYNEQFF. The CDR3, as DNA: TGTGCCAGCAGCCAAGATCAAGGTAGCGGTGCCTACAATGAGCAGTTCTTC.

The chain is built from TRBV6-2 or TRBV6-3 and TRBJ2-1; 7 nucleotides line up with TRBD1. After removal of 2 bases from V and 11 bases from J, the junction contained 3 bases not matched to a gene. The CDR3 totals 12 residues. The germline V gene encodes CDR1 MNHEY and CDR2 SVGEGT. Written as DNA, the CDR3 is TGTGCCAGCAGTTACGACAGGGTAAAGCAGTTCTTC. It specifies CASSYDRVKQFF.

In this sample, this clonotype turned up a few times. The V call is TRBV4-1, the J call TRBJ2-1; 10 bases map to TRBD1. The V segment lost 3 bases and the J segment 4 bases; nucleotides outside the gene matches: 9. Per the germline V gene, CDR1 is MGHRA and CDR2 is YSYEKL. This CDR3 contains 17 residues. DNA for the CDR3: TGCGCCAGCAGCCACATAGGCGGGACAGGGGAATACAATGAGCAGTTCTTC. Protein: CASSHIGGTGEYNEQFF.

CDR3 sequence (DNA): TGCGCCAGCAGCCAAGAGGGCCCCAGGGGAGGTAGCACAGATACGCAGTATTTT. Its protein is CASSQEGPRGGSTDTQYF. The genes are TRBV4-1 and TRBJ2-3, with D possibly being TRBD1 or TRBD2 (6 bases each). V lost 0 bases and J 0 bases, leaving 16 bases between the germline ends. CDR3 length equals 18 residues. Germline V lookup: CDR1 MGHRA, CDR2 YSYEKL.

The V gene is TRBV9, the J gene TRBJ1-5; 8 bases fit TRBD1. Germline V gene data show CDR1 as SGDLS and CDR2 as YYNGEE. The CDR3 loop spans 19 amino acids. Trimming cost V 2 bases and J 1 base; bases outside gene matches: 14. Written as DNA, the CDR3 is TGTGCCAGCAGCGTCCTATTATCCGACAGGGGAGACAGCAATCAGCCCCAGCATTTT. Translation: CASSVLLSDRGDSNQPQHF.

This clonotype was seen more than once but under ten times. This sequence joins TRBV12-3 or TRBV12-4 and TRBJ1-2; possible D gene TRBD1, 5 bases. Trimming pared 3 bases from V and 10 bases from J, leaving 24 bases between. CDR3 length: 16 amino acids. CDR3 region: CASSFWGAGIRWDYTF. The CDR3 coding sequence is TGTGCCAGCAGTTTTTGGGGCGCAGGCATCCGATGGGACTACACCTTC.

This clonotype showed up just a few times. The chain is built from TRBV15 and TRBJ1-4, with D unclear. V dropped 0 bases and J dropped 0 bases, with 14 bases sitting between them. CDR3 length: 18 amino acids. Germline CDR1 and CDR2: LNHNV and YYDKDF (reference sequence). The CDR3 loop is CATSRDPMLSTTNEKLFF. For the CDR3, the DNA is TGTGCCACCAGCAGAGATCCCATGCTGTCTACAACTAATGAAAAACTGTTTTTT.

The chain combines TRBV7-9 with TRBJ2-3, with D possibly called TRBD1 or TRBD2 (5 bases each). CDR3 length: 16 residues. Trimming cost V 4 bases and J 1 base, with 15 bases left between them. Germline V gives CDR1 SEHNR, CDR2 FQNEAQ (reference sequence). CDR3 in amino acids: CASSSAEVQGTDTQYF. The CDR3 DNA reads TGTGCCAGCAGCTCAGCGGAGGTACAGGGCACAGATACGCAGTATTTT. Based on the CDR3 plus reference TRBV7-9 and TRBJ2-3, the full variable domain is DTGVSQNPRHKITKRGQNVTFRCDPISEHNRLYWYRQTLGQGPEFLTYFQNEAQLEKSRLLSDRFSAERPKGSFSTLEIQRTEQGDSAMYLCASSSAEVQGTDTQYFGPGTRLTVL.

In this sample, this clonotype turned up a few times. V and J are TRBV6-5 and TRBJ1-2, with D perhaps matching TRBD1 (5 bases). V was pared by 2 bases and J by 8 bases, with 15 bases between. Germline lookup yields CDR1 MNHEY and CDR2 SVGAGI. CDR3 length: 14 residues. CDR3 coding DNA: TGTGCCAGCAGTTACGCCGGGACGAACGGGGGCTACACCTTC. This codes for CASSYAGTNGGYTF.

The genes are TRBV5-1 and TRBJ1-1; 8 bases align to TRBD1. Germline trimming cut 2 bases from V and 3 bases from J; bases unmatched to any gene: 6. CDR3 length: 15 residues. Germline CDR1 and CDR2: SGHRS and YFSETQ. Here the CDR3 reads CASSLVDRDDTEAFF. The CDR3 DNA sequence: TGCGCCAGCAGCTTAGTGGACAGGGACGACACTGAAGCTTTCTTT.

This clonotype was observed a handful of times. The chain couples TRBV7-8 to TRBJ2-3, with D possibly being TRBD1 (6 bases). This CDR3 comprises 15 residues. V was clipped by 2 bases and J by 6 bases, with 15 bases between them. From germline, CDR1 is SGHVS and CDR2 FQNEAQ. The CDR3 loop reads CASSLTQGIRDTQYF. For the CDR3, the DNA is TGTGCCAGCAGCTTAACGCAGGGGATCCGGGATACGCAGTATTTT.

This clonotype was recorded a few times. The rearrangement links TRBV6-2 or TRBV6-3 to TRBJ1-1; D is unclear. CDR3 length equals 13 residues. Germline-derived CDR1 and CDR2 are MNHEY and SVGEGT. V dropped 7 bases and J dropped 4 bases, with 13 bases sitting between them. The CDR3 sequence is CASTPRVGTEAFF. DNA of the CDR3: TGTGCCAGCACACCGAGGGTCGGCACTGAAGCTTTCTTT.

This clonotype showed up just a few times. The chain's CDR3 is CASSQPRDYPTDTQYF. Written as DNA, the CDR3 is TGTGCCAGCAGCCAACCCCGGGACTACCCCACAGATACGCAGTATTTT. The V gene is TRBV7-2, the J gene TRBJ2-3; 7 bases agree with TRBD2. This CDR3 comprises 16 residues. V dropped 5 bases and J dropped 2; count of bases not matched to a gene: 10. Germline-derived CDR1 and CDR2 are SGHTA and FQGNSA.

This chain connects TRBV6-6 to TRBJ2-5; D gene unclear. The V gene's germline CDR1 is MNHNY and CDR2 SVGAGI (reference sequence). Trimming took off 8 bases at V and 5 bases at J, with 9 bases between the two ends. This CDR3 spans 11 amino acids. The CDR3 DNA reads as TGTGCCAGCGGCAGCGCGGAGACCCAGTACTTC. Protein product: CASGSAETQYF.

This chain links TRBV6-5 with TRBJ2-2; 7 bases align to TRBD1. V gave up 0 bases and J gave up 0 bases; unmatched junction bases: 4. There are 17 residues in the CDR3. Germline V gene sequence: CDR1 MNHEY, CDR2 SVGAGI. In DNA form, the CDR3 reads TGTGCCAGCAGTTACTCCTTCGGGACAGCGAACACCGGGGAGCTGTTTTTT. Its translation: CASSYSFGTANTGELFF.

This chain joins TRBV6-6 and TRBJ1-1; weak D call: TRBD1 (5 bases). The CDR3 covers 12 residues. Germline assignment: CDR1 MNHNY and CDR2 SVGAGI (reference sequence). V lost 7 bases to trimming and J lost 3 bases, with 9 bases between them. CDR3 sequence: CASTGVDTEAFF. In DNA form, the CDR3 reads TGTGCCAGCACGGGGGTGGACACTGAAGCTTTCTTT.

The chain recombines TRBV2 with TRBJ1-2; D is uncertain. Trimming left V 6 bases short and J 2 bases short, with 13 bases between. CDR3 length equals 14 residues. Germline lookup yields CDR1 SNHLY and CDR2 FYNNEI. The CDR3 DNA reads TGTGCCAGCAGCGACACAGACGGCAACTATGGCTACACCTTC. Amino acid sequence: CASSDTDGNYGYTF.

DNA for the CDR3: TGCAGTGCTAGCGGCTGGGGAGCAACCTACGAGCAGTACTTC. Translated, it gives CSASGWGATYEQYF. V and J are TRBV20-1 and TRBJ2-7; weak D call: TRBD2 (5 bases). This CDR3 region has 14 residues. In germline, CDR1 is DFQATT, CDR2 SNEGSKA (reference sequence). V lost 3 bases to trimming and J lost 2 bases, with 14 bases between them.

A few counts support this clonotype. The chain joins TRBV11-2 to TRBJ2-3; a possible D gene is TRBD2 (7 bases). Germline V gene lookup returns CDR1 SGHAT and CDR2 FQNNGV. The CDR3 length is 16 residues. The V gene lost 4 bases and the J gene lost 2 bases, with 16 bases spanning the gap. CDR3 region: CASSSRGTTYTDTQYF. CDR3 nucleotide sequence: TGTGCCAGCAGCTCTAGGGGGACTACCTACACAGATACGCAGTATTTT. Full variable domain (missing parts from reference TRBV11-2 and TRBJ2-3): EAGVAQSPRYKIIEKRQSVAFWCNPISGHATLYWYQQILGQGPKLLIQFQNNGVVDDSQLPKDRFSAERLKGVDSTLKIQPAKLEDSAVYLCASSSRGTTYTDTQYFGPGTRLTVL.

This chain joins TRBV21-1 and TRBJ1-1. TRBV21-1 is an annotated pseudogene. CDR3 length: 16 residues. The CDR3 DNA follows: TGTGCCAGCAGCCCCTGGGAGGGAAGGGTGAACACTGAAGCTTTCTTT. Its protein product is CASSPWEGRVNTEAFF.

This clonotype was seen repeatedly, ten times or more. The CDR3 DNA reads as TGCGCCAGCAGCCAAGATGGTCCAGGCAATCAGCCCCAGCATTTT. It is translated as CASSQDGPGNQPQHF. The chain recombines TRBV4-1 with TRBJ1-5, with D hard to call. The CDR3 totals 15 residues. V lost 0 bases and J 2 bases, leaving 8 bases between the germline ends. Per the germline V gene, CDR1 is MGHRA and CDR2 is YSYEKL.